Listed below are T cell receptor beta chains from one sample, sequenced in a study of blood T cells in healthy people across ages. A single record per CDR3 protein comes from TCRdb applying MiXCR to the 5' RACE reads. The profile shows fewer than 2,000,000 distinct CDR3 sequences, roughly a third of them singletons. The sequenced material came from blood. These receptors were collected from a woman aged 25 to 39 in good health. Each CDR3 is given with its conserved first and last residue. D genes are given only for firm matches. Rows may omit the clone size; those that give it use once, few, many or a size class.

>NA|TRBJ2-3|TRBV7-2|TRBD2
CASSYGPSGYTDTQYF
TGTGCCAGCAGCTATGGACCTAGCGGATACACAGATACGCAGTATTTT
>NA|TRBJ2-7|TRBV5-1|NA
CASSVGHTTYEQYF
TGCGCCAGCAGCGTCGGACATACCACCTACGAGCAGTACTTC
>NA|TRBJ2-1|TRBV7-3|NA
CASGGLNVQFF
TGTGCCAGCGGGGGGCTCAATGTGCAGTTCTTC
>NA|TRBJ2-1|TRBV14|NA
CASSQVRTVMFF
TGTGCCAGCAGCCAAGTTCGGACAGTCATGTTCTTC
>NA|TRBJ2-2|TRBV7-3|TRBD1
CASSLQGQQAGELFF
TGTGCCAGCAGCTTACAGGGACAGCAGGCCGGGGAGCTGTTTTTT
>few|TRBJ2-7|TRBV20-1|NA
CSAREPSRLSYEQYF
TGCAGTGCTAGAGAGCCCTCCCGATTATCCTACGAGCAGTACTTC
>NA|TRBJ1-5|TRBV12-3/TRBV12-4|NA
CASGSGASDNQPQHF
TGTGCCAGCGGTTCCGGGGCCTCGGATAATCAGCCCCAGCATTTT
>NA|TRBJ1-4|TRBV19|TRBD1
CASSRTGGGNEKLFF
TGTGCCAGTAGTAGAACAGGGGGCGGCAATGAAAAACTGTTTTTT
>few|TRBJ2-3|TRBV9|NA
CASSVFRITDTQYF
TGTGCCAGCAGCGTATTTAGGATCACAGATACGCAGTATTTT
>few|TRBJ2-3|TRBV9|TRBD2
CASSTNSGGAGDTQYF
TGTGCCAGCAGCACCAACAGCGGGGGGGCCGGGGATACGCAGTATTTT
>many|TRBJ2-5|TRBV7-9|TRBD1
CASSGDRALVETQYF
TGTGCCAGCAGCGGGGACAGGGCGTTAGTAGAGACCCAGTACTTC
>NA|TRBJ2-3|TRBV6-5|TRBD2
CASGGAVSTDTQYF
TGTGCCTCCGGGGGGGCGGTTAGCACAGATACGCAGTATTTT
>NA|TRBJ2-1|TRBV15|TRBD2
CATSRLGLAGGSSYNEQFF
TGTGCCACCAGCAGACTAGGACTAGCGGGAGGGAGCTCCTACAATGAGCAGTTCTTC
>NA|TRBJ1-5|TRBV27|NA
CASSSGYQPQHF
TGTGCCAGCAGTTCTGGATATCAGCCCCAGCATTTT
>few|TRBJ2-7|TRBV25-1|TRBD1
CASSAPDRVGYEQYF
TGTGCCAGCAGTGCCCCGGACAGGGTAGGCTACGAGCAGTACTTC
>once|TRBJ2-5|TRBV28|TRBD1
CASKSTGLRETQYF
TGTGCCAGCAAGTCGACAGGGCTGCGGGAGACCCAGTACTTC
>NA|TRBJ2-7|TRBV20-1|NA
CSAHRGSYEQYF
TGCAGTGCGCACAGAGGCTCCTACGAGCAGTACTTC
>many|TRBJ2-7|TRBV12-3/TRBV12-4|NA
CASSSRPTGGYEQYF
TGTGCCAGCAGTTCACGCCCGACAGGAGGCTACGAGCAGTACTTC
>NA|TRBJ2-1|TRBV14|NA
CASSQEVSHFYDEQFF
TGTGCCAGCAGCCAAGAGGTTTCACACTTCTACGATGAGCAGTTCTTC
>few|TRBJ2-1|TRBV20-1|TRBD2
CSARDWTSGYNEQFF
TGCAGTGCTAGAGATTGGACTAGCGGTTACAATGAGCAGTTCTTC
>NA|TRBJ1-1|TRBV4-1|NA
CASSRNPNTEAFF
TGCGCCAGCAGCCGCAACCCCAACACTGAAGCTTTCTTT
>many|TRBJ1-1|TRBV2|NA
CATQGNTEAFF
TGTGCCACCCAGGGGAACACTGAAGCTTTCTTT
>few|TRBJ1-2|TRBV9|TRBD1
CASSAPGTGGVGGYTF
TGTGCCAGCAGCGCACCTGGGACAGGGGGCGTGGGTGGCTACACCTTC
>NA|TRBJ2-1|TRBV7-6|TRBD1
CASSPGQGARGNNEQFF
TGTGCCAGCAGCCCTGGACAGGGGGCTCGGGGGAACAATGAGCAGTTCTTC
>NA|TRBJ2-1|TRBV28|TRBD1
CAGSPAGGPYNEQFF
TGTGCCGGCAGCCCGGCAGGGGGACCCTACAATGAGCAGTTCTTC
>NA|TRBJ2-1|TRBV24-1|TRBD1
CATSDRGQTNNEQFF
TGTGCCACCAGTGATAGGGGGCAGACCAACAATGAGCAGTTCTTC
>many|TRBJ2-7|TRBV29-1|NA
CSVSLDLGDEQYF
TGCAGCGTTTCACTGGACTTGGGAGACGAGCAGTACTTC
>many|TRBJ2-1|TRBV29-1|TRBD1
CSGISPGQGNNEQFF
TGCAGCGGGATCTCACCGGGACAGGGAAACAATGAGCAGTTCTTC
>many|TRBJ2-1|TRBV7-9|NA
CASSLTMNNEQFF
TGTGCCAGCAGCCTAACAATGAACAATGAGCAGTTCTTC
>NA|TRBJ2-7|TRBV20-1|NA
CSALFSSYEQYF
TGCAGTGCCCTGTTCTCCTCCTACGAGCAGTACTTC
>NA|TRBJ2-3|TRBV28|NA
CASSLSRPGLYF
TGTGCCAGCAGTTTAAGTAGGCCGGGTCTGTATTTT
>many|TRBJ2-1|TRBV6-5|NA
CASSRSSYNEQFF
TGTGCCAGCAGCCGAAGCTCCTACAATGAGCAGTTCTTC
>NA|TRBJ1-1|TRBV11-1|NA
CASSLAATIKNTEAFF
TGTGCCAGCAGCTTAGCGGCGACAATAAAGAACACTGAAGCTTTCTTT
>once|TRBJ2-3|TRBV3-1|NA
CASSRRTGGLADTQYF
TGTGCCAGCAGCCGCCGGACTGGAGGGTTAGCAGATACGCAGTATTTT
>NA|TRBJ2-7|TRBV20-1|NA
CSARDPAASSYEQYF
TGCAGTGCTAGAGATCCTGCGGCTAGCTCCTACGAGCAGTACTTC
>NA|TRBJ1-1|TRBV7-6|NA
CASTQDGEAFF
TGTGCCAGCACACAGGACGGCGAAGCTTTCTTT
>NA|TRBJ1-2|TRBV5-1|NA
CASSTTRTYGYTF
TGCGCCAGCAGCACGACACGGACCTATGGCTACACCTTC
>NA|TRBJ2-1|TRBV20-1|NA
CSARQYEQFF
TGCAGTGCTAGACAGTATGAGCAGTTCTTC
>NA|TRBJ1-1|TRBV27|NA
CASETSGEAFF
TGTGCCAGCGAAACGTCGGGTGAAGCTTTCTTT
>few|TRBJ2-1|TRBV7-3|TRBD2
CASSLLAANEQFF
TGTGCCAGCAGCTTACTAGCGGCCAATGAGCAGTTCTTC
>NA|TRBJ2-3|TRBV7-9|NA
CASSPPRSNTDTQYF
TGTGCCAGCAGCCCCCCACGCTCCAACACAGATACGCAGTATTTT
>NA|TRBJ2-3|TRBV28|NA
CASTPSEITGTQYF
TGTGCCAGCACGCCTAGCGAGATCACAGGTACGCAGTATTTT
>NA|TRBJ2-1|TRBV6-1|NA
CASSPSRGLGSYNEQFF
TGTGCCAGCAGTCCCTCCAGGGGTCTTGGGTCCTACAATGAGCAGTTCTTC
>few|TRBJ2-5|TRBV4-1|TRBD2
CASSHFKTDDDGLAIQETQYF
TGCGCCAGCAGCCATTTCAAAACCGACGACGACGGACTAGCCATACAAGAGACCCAGTACTTC
>few|TRBJ1-5|TRBV12-3/TRBV12-4|TRBD1
CASSPRGVQGAQPQHF
TGTGCCAGCAGTCCCAGGGGAGTACAGGGGGCTCAGCCCCAGCATTTT
>once|TRBJ1-1|TRBV29-1|NA
CSVRFPLSNTEAFF
TGCAGCGTAAGATTTCCCTTATCGAACACTGAAGCTTTCTTT
>NA|TRBJ2-6|TRBV29-1|NA
CSVDAISGANVRTF
TGCAGCGTTGATGCAATCTCTGGGGCCAACGTCCGGACTTTC
>NA|TRBJ2-1|TRBV6-6|NA
CASSYRTASSYNEQFF
TGTGCCAGCAGTTATCGGACAGCCAGCTCCTACAATGAGCAGTTCTTC
>NA|TRBJ2-6|TRBV5-5|NA
CASSSPAGSGANVLTF
TGTGCCAGCAGCTCCCCCGCGGGCTCTGGGGCCAACGTCCTGACTTTC
>few|TRBJ1-1|TRBV20-1|NA
CSAPWGGRTEAFF
TGCAGTGCGCCTTGGGGGGGGCGGACTGAAGCTTTCTTT
>NA|TRBJ2-1|TRBV28|TRBD2
CASSPLLAAGGSGEQFF
TGTGCCAGCAGCCCCCTTTTGGCAGCGGGGGGTTCAGGTGAGCAGTTCTTC
>few|TRBJ1-2|TRBV20-1|NA
CSASGQISYGYTF
TGCAGTGCTAGCGGACAGATTTCCTATGGCTACACCTTC
>NA|TRBJ1-1|TRBV6-5|NA
CASNPGTVNTEAFF
TGTGCCAGCAACCCGGGAACGGTGAACACTGAAGCTTTCTTT
>NA|TRBJ1-1|TRBV29-1|TRBD1
CSVRQGDYTEAFF
TGCAGCGTTAGACAGGGGGATTACACTGAAGCTTTCTTT
>NA|TRBJ2-1|TRBV7-8|TRBD1
CASSTRDRELYNEQFF
TGTGCCAGCAGCACCCGGGACAGGGAGTTGTACAATGAGCAGTTCTTC
>NA|TRBJ1-1|TRBV5-6|NA
CASSLSLRTEAFF
TGTGCCAGCAGCTTGAGTCTGCGGACTGAAGCTTTCTTT
>few|TRBJ1-5|TRBV20-1|NA
CSASSTGFANQPQHF
TGCAGTGCTAGTTCTACAGGCTTCGCCAATCAGCCCCAGCATTTT
>few|TRBJ2-7|TRBV4-1|NA
CASSQIQGGLTYEQYF
TGCGCCAGCAGCCAAATACAGGGGGGGTTGACCTACGAGCAGTACTTC
>NA|TRBJ2-3|TRBV2|TRBD2
CASRSPSSGIRVTQYF
TGTGCCAGCAGATCTCCCTCTAGCGGGATACGTGTCACGCAGTATTTT